This T cell receptor beta chain was sequenced for a study of control samples from healthy donors and cancer patients. TCRdb's table, derived via immunoSEQ multiplex PCR, lists solely in-frame clones and lacks some. In the table there are more than 150,000 clones, around 93% of which are singletons. The TCR sequence derives from a man aged 18-30 years in good health. The sample consisted of blood.

The CDR3 region is CASSPSPPEDPRSNYGYTF. CDR3 DNA sequence: TGTGCCAGCAGCCCCTCCCCCCCCGAAGACCCGAGATCTAACTATGGCTACACCTTC. This chain joins TRBV11-3 and TRBJ1-2, with no clear D. From germline, CDR1 is SGHNT and CDR2 YENEEA. The CDR3 covers 19 residues. V was cut by 5 bases and J by 0 bases, with 25 bases left in between. The whole variable domain, filled in from reference TRBV11-3 and TRBJ1-2, reads EAGVVQSPRYKIIEKKQPVAFWCNPISGHNTLYWYLQNLGQGPELLIRYENEEAVDDSQLPKDRFSAERLKGVDSTLKIQPAELGDSAVYLCASSPSPPEDPRSNYGYTFGSGTRLTVV.